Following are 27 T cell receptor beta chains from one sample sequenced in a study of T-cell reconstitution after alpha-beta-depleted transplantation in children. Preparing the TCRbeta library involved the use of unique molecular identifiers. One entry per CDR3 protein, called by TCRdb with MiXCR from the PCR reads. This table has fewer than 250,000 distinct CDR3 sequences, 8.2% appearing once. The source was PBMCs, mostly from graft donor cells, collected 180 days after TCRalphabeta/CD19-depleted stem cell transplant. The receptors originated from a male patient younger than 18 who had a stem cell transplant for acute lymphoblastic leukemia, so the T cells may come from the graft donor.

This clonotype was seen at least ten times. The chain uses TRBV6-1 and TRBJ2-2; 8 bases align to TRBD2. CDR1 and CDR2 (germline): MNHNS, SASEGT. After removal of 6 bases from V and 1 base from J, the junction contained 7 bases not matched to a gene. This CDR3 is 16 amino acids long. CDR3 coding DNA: TGTGCCAGCAGAGAAACTAGCGGAGGGAACACCGGGGAGCTGTTTTTT. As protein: CASRETSGGNTGELFF.

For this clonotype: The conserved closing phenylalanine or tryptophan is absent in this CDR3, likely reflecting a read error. The CDR3 region is CASSLTGQGAAGDSYNEQFL. The DNA for the CDR3 is TGTGCCAGCAGCCTAACCGGACAGGGGGCAGCGGGGGACTCCTACAATGAGCAGTTCCTC. This chain joins TRBV7-3 and TRBJ2-1, with 11 bases that match TRBD1. This CDR3 has 20 amino acids. Germline V lookup: CDR1 SGHTA, CDR2 FQGTGA.

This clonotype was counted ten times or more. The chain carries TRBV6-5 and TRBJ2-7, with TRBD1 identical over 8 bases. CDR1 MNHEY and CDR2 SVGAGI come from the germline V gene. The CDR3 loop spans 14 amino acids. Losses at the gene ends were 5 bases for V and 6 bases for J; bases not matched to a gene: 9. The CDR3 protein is CASSNPGQAREQYF. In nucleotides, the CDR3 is TGTGCCAGCAGTAACCCGGGACAGGCCCGCGAGCAGTACTTC.

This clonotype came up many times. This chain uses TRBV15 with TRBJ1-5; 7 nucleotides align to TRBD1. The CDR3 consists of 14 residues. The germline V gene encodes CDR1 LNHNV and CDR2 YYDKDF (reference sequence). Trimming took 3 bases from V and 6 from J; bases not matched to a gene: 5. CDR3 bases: TGTGCCACCAGCAGTACAGGGGTCGGTCAGCCCCAGCATTTT. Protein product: CATSSTGVGQPQHF. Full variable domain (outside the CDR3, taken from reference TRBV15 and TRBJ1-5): DAMVIQNPRYQVTQFGKPVTLSCSQTLNHNVMYWYQQKSSQAPKLLFHYYDKDFNNEADTPDNFQSRRPNTSFCFLDIRSPGLGDTAMYLCATSSTGVGQPQHFGDGTRLSIL.

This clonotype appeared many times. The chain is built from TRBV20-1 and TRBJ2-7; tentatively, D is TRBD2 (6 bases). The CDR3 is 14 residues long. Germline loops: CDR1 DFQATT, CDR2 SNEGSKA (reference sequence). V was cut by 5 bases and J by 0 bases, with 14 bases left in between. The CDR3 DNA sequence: TGCAGTGCTTATGCCGGGACTTACTCCTACGAGCAGTACTTC. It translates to CSAYAGTYSYEQYF.

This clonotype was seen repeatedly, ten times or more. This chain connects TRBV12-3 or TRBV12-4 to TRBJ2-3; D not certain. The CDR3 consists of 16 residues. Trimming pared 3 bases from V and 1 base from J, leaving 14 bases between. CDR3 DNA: TGTGCCAGCAGTTTTTTTATCCGGTCAGGCACAGATACGCAGTATTTT. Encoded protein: CASSFFIRSGTDTQYF.

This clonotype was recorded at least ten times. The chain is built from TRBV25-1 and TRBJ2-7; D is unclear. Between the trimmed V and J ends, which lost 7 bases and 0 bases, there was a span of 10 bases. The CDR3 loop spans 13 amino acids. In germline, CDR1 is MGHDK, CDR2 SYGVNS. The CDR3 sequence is CASNLGSSYEQYF. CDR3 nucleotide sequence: TGTGCCAGCAACTTAGGTAGCTCCTACGAGCAGTACTTC.

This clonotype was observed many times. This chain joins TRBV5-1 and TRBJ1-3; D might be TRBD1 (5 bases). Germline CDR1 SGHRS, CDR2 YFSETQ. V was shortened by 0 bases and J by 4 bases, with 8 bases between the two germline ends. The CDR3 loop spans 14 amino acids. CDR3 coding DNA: TGCGCCAGCAGCTTGGTGTCAGGGGGAAACACCATATATTTT. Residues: CASSLVSGGNTIYF.

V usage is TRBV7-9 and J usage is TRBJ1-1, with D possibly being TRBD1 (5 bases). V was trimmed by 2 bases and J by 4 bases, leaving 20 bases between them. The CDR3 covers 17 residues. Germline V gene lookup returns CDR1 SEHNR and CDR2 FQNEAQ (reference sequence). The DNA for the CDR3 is TGTGCCAGCAGCTTAACCGGGCTCGGACTCGGGGGCACTGAAGCTTTCTTT. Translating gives CASSLTGLGLGGTEAFF.

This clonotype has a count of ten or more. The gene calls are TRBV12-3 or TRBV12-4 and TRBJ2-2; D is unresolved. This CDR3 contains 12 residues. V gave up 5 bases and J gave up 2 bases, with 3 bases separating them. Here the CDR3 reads CASSPNTGELFF. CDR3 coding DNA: TGTGCCAGCAGTCCCAACACCGGGGAGCTGTTTTTT.

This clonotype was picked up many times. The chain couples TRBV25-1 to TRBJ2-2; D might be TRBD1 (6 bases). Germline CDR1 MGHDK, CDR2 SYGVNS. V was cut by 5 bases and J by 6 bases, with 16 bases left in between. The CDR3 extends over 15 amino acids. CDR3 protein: CASSFAQGFAGELFF. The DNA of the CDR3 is TGTGCCAGCAGTTTCGCACAGGGATTTGCCGGGGAGCTGTTTTTT. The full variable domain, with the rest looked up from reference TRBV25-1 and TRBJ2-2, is EADIYQTPRYLVIGTGKKITLECSQTMGHDKMYWYQQDPGMELHLIHYSYGVNSTEKGDLSSESTVSRIRTEHFPLTLESARPSHTSQYLCASSFAQGFAGELFFGEGSRLTVL.

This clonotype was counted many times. In DNA form, the CDR3 reads TGTGCCAGCACCTCAGGGGCCAGACAGATCATGAACACTGAAGCTTTCTTT. Translated: CASTSGARQIMNTEAFF. The chain joins TRBV14 to TRBJ1-1; D possibly corresponds to TRBD1 (6 bases). The CDR3 is 17 amino acids. CDR1 and CDR2 from the germline V gene are SGHDN and FVKESK. V was cut by 7 bases and J by 0 bases, with 21 bases left in between.

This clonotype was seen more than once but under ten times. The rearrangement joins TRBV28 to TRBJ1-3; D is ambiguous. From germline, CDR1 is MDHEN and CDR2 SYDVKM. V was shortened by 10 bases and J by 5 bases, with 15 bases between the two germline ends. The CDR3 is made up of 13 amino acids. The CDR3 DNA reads TGTGCCACCTCCTTGATTAGTAGAAACACCATATATTTT. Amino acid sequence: CATSLISRNTIYF.

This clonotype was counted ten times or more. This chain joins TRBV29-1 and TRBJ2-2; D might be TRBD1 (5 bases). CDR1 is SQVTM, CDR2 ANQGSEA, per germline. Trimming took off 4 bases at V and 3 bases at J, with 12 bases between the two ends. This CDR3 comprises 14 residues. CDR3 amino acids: CSVGGDSYTGELFF. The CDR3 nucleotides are TGCAGCGTTGGGGGTGACAGTTACACCGGGGAGCTGTTTTTT.

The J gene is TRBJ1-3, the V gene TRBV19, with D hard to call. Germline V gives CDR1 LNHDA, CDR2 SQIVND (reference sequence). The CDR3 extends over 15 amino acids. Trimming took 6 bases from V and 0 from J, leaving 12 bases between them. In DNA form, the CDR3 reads TGTGCCAGTAGCCCAACGATCGGCTCTGGAAACACCATATATTTT. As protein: CASSPTIGSGNTIYF.

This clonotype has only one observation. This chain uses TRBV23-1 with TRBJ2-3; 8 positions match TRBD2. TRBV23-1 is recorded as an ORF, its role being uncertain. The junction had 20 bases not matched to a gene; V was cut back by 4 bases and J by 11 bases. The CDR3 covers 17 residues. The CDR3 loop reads CASSPKIGLADNRGQYF. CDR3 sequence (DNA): TGCGCCAGCAGTCCAAAGATCGGACTAGCCGACAACCGGGGGCAGTATTTT.

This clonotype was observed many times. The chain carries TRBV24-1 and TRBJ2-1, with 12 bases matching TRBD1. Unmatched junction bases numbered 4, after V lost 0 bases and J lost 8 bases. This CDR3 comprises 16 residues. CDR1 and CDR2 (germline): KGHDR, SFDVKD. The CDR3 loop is CATSDLQGQGADEQFF. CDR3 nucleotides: TGTGCCACCAGTGATTTGCAGGGACAGGGGGCCGATGAGCAGTTCTTC.

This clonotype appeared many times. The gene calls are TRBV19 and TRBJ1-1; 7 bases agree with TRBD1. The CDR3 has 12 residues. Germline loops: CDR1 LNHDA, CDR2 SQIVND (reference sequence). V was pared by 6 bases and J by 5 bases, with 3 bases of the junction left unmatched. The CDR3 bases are TGTGCCAGTAGGACAGGGCTGACTGAAGCTTTCTTT. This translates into CASRTGLTEAFF.

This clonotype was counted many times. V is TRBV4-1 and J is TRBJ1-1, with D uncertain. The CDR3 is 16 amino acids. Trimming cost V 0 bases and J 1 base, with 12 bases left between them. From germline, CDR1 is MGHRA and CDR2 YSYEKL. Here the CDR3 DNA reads TGCGCCAGCAGCCAAGACATGGTGGCGGGGAACACTGAAGCTTTCTTT. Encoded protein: CASSQDMVAGNTEAFF.

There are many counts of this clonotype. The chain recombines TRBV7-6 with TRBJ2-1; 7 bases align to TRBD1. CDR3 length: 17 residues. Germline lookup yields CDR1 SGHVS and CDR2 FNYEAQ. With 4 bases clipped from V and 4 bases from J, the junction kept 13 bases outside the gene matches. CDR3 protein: CASSSTTGPKLYNEQFF. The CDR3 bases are TGTGCCAGCAGCTCGACGACAGGGCCGAAGCTTTACAATGAGCAGTTCTTC. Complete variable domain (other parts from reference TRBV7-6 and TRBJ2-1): GAGVSQSPRYKVTKRGQDVALRCDPISGHVSLYWYRQALGQGPEFLTYFNYEAQQDKSGLPNDRFSAERPEGSISTLTIQRTEQRDSAMYRCASSSTTGPKLYNEQFFGPGTRLTVL.

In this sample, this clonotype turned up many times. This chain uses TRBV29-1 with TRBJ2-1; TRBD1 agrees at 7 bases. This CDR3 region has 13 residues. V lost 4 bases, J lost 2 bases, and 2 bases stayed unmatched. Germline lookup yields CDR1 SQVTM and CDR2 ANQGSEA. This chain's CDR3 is CSVVGGAYNEQFF. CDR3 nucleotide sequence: TGCAGCGTTGTAGGGGGCGCCTACAATGAGCAGTTCTTC.

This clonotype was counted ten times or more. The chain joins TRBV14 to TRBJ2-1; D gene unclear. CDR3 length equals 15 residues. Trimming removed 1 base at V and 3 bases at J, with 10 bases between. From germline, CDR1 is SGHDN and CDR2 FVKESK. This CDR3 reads CASSQVRPGYNEQFF. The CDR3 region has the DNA TGTGCCAGCAGCCAAGTGCGGCCAGGCTACAATGAGCAGTTCTTC.

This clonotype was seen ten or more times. The CDR3 DNA sequence: TGTGCCACCAGCACCCCTTATGGACAGCCCTCTGGGGCCAACGTCCTGACTTTC. This translates into CATSTPYGQPSGANVLTF. The rearrangement joins TRBV15 to TRBJ2-6; D possibly corresponds to TRBD1 (6 bases). In germline, CDR1 is LNHNV, CDR2 YYDKDF (reference sequence). Trimming pared 4 bases from V and 0 bases from J, leaving 16 bases between. This CDR3 has 18 amino acids.

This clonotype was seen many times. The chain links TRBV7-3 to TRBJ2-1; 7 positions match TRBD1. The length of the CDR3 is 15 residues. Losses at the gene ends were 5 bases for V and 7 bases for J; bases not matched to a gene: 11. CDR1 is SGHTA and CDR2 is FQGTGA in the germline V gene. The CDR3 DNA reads TGTGCCAGCAGCCACAGGGGTGCATTTTTAAATGAGCAGTTCTTC. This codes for CASSHRGAFLNEQFF.

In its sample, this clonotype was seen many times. CDR3 nucleotide sequence: TGTGCCAGCTCACCCTACGGGGATGAGCAGTTCTTC. It translates to CASSPYGDEQFF. The V call is TRBV18, the J call TRBJ2-1, with D tentatively TRBD2 (5 bases). From germline, CDR1 is KGHSH and CDR2 LQKENI. The ends were cut back, 3 bases at V and 8 bases at J, with 8 bases in the middle. CDR3 length: 12 residues.

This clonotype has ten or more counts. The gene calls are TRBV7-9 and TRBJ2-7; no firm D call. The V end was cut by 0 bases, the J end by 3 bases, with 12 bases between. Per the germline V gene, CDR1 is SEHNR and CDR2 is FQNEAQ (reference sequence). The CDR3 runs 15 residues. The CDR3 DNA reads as TGTGCCAGCAGCTTAGCGGTGGGCGCCCTCTACGAGCAGTACTTC. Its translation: CASSLAVGALYEQYF.

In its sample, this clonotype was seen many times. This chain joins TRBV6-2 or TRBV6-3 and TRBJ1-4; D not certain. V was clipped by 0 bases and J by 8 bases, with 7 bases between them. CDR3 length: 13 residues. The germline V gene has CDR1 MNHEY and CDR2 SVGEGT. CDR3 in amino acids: CASSYSLDEKLFF. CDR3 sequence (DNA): TGTGCCAGCAGTTACTCACTAGACGAAAAACTGTTTTTT.